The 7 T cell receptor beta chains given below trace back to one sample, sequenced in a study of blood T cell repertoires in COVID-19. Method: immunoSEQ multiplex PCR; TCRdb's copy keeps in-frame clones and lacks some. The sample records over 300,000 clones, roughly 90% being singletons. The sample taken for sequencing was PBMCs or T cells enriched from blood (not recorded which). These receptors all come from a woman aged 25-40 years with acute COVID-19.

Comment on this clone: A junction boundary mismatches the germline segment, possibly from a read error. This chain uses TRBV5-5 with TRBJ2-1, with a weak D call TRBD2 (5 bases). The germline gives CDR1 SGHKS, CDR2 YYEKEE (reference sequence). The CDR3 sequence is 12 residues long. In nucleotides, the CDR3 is TGTGCCAGCAGCCCTGAGCTCCGGAGGAGAATCTTC. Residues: CASSPELRRRIF.

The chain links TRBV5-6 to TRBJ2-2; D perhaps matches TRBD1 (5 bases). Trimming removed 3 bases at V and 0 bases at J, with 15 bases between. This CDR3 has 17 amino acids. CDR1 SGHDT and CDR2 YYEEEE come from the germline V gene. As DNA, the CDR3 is TGTGCCAGCAGCTCGTACCTATGGGGCGCGAACACCGGGGAGCTGTTTTTT. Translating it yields CASSSYLWGANTGELFF.

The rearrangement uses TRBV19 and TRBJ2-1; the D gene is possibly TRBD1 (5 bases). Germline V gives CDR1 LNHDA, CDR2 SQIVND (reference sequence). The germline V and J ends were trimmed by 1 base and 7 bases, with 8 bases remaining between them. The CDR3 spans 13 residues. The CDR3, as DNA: TGTGCCAGTAGTATAGTTCAGGGAAATGAGCAGTTCTTC. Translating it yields CASSIVQGNEQFF.

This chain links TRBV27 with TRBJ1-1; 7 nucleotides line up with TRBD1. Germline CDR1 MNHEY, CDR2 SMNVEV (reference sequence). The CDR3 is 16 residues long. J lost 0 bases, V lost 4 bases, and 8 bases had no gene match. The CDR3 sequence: CASSSTGRVVNTEAFF. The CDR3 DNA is TGTGCCAGCAGTTCGACAGGGAGAGTGGTGAACACTGAAGCTTTCTTT.

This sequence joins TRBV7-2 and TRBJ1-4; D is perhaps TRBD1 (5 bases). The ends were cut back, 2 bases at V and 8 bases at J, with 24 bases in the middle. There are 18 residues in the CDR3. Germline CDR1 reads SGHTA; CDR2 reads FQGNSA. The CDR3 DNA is TGTGCCAGCAGCTTATCCCCAGGAAGGAGGGGCTGGGGGGAAAAACTGTTTTTT. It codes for CASSLSPGRRGWGEKLFF.

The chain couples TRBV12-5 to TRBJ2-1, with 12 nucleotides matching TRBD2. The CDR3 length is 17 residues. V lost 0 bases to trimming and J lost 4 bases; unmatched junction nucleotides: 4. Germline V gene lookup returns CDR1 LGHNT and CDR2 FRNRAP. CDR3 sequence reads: CASGLVLAGGRYNEQFF. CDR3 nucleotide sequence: TGTGCTAGTGGTTTGGTACTAGCGGGGGGCCGGTACAATGAGCAGTTCTTC. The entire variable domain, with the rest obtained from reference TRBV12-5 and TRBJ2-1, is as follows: DARVTQTPRHKVTEMGQEVTMRCQPILGHNTVFWYRQTMMQGLELLAYFRNRAPLDDSGMPKDRFSAEMPDATLATLKIQPSEPRDSAVYFCASGLVLAGGRYNEQFFGPGTRLTVL.

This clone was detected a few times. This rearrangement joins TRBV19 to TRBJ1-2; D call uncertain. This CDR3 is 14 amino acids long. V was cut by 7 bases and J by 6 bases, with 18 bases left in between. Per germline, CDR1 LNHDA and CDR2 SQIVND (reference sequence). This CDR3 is CASNPPGVNNGYTF. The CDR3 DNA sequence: TGTGCCAGTAATCCTCCGGGAGTAAATAATGGCTACACCTTC.